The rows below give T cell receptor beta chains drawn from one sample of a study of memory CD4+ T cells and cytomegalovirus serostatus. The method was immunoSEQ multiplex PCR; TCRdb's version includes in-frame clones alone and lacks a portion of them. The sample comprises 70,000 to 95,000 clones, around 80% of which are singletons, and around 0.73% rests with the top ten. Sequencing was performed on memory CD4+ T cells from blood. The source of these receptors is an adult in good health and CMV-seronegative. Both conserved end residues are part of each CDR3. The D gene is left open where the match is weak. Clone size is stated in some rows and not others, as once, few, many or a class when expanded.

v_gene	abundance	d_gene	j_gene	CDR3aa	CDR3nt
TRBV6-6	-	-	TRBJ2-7	CASSENYEQYF	TGTGCCAGCAGTGAAAACTACGAGCAGTACTTC
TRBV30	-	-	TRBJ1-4	CAWSVRPRGQTNEKLFF	TGTGCCTGGAGTGTACGACCGAGAGGGCAAACTAATGAAAAACTGTTTTTT
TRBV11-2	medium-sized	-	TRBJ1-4	CASSLEMGIGKLFF	TGTGCCAGCAGCTTAGAGATGGGGATTGGAAAACTGTTTTTT
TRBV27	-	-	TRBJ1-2	CASSSARGNYGYTF	TGTGCCAGCAGTTCGGCAAGGGGAAACTATGGCTACACCTTC
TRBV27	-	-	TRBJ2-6	CASSLDLGVLTF	TGTGCCAGCAGTTTGGACCTAGGGGTCCTGACTTTC
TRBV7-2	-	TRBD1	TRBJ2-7	CASSSRLGQGAGEQYF	TGTGCCAGCAGCTCACGTTTGGGACAGGGGGCAGGCGAGCAGTACTTC
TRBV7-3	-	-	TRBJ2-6	CASSPRGGGGANVLTF	TGTGCCAGCAGCCCACGGGGAGGCGGTGGGGCCAACGTCCTGACTTTC
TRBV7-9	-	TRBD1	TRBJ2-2	CASSKGTGGVTGELFF	TGTGCCAGCAGCAAGGGGACAGGGGGCGTAACCGGGGAGCTGTTTTTT
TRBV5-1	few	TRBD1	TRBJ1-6	CASSLGQGNSPLHF	TGCGCCAGCAGCCTGGGACAGGGCAATTCACCCCTCCACTTT
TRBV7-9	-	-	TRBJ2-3	CASSPWTATSTDTQYF	TGTGCCAGCAGCCCCTGGACGGCGACTAGCACAGATACGCAGTATTTT
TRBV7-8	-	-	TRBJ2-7	CASSLAGRGHEQYF	TGTGCCAGCAGCTTAGCTGGCAGGGGCCACGAGCAGTACTTC
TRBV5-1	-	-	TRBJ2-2	CAGWGRGANTGELFF	TGCGCCGGATGGGGGAGGGGGGCGAACACCGGGGAGCTGTTTTTT
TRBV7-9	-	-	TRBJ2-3	CASSYAQTDTQYF	TGTGCCAGCAGTTACGCCCAAACAGATACGCAGTATTTT
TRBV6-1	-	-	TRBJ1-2	CASSLGTGLYGYTF	TGTGCCAGCAGCTTGGGAACAGGGCTCTATGGCTACACCTTC
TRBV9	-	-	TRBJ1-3	CASSVGGVTSSGNTIYF	TGTGCCAGCAGCGTAGGGGGTGTAACTAGCTCTGGAAACACCATATATTTT
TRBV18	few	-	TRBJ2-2	CASSQPGVQNTGELFF	TGTGCCAGCTCACAACCTGGGGTCCAGAACACCGGGGAGCTGTTTTTT
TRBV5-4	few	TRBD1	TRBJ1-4	CASSLQGAKEKLFF	TGTGCCAGCAGCTTACAGGGGGCGAAGGAAAAACTGTTTTTT
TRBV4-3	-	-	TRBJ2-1	CASSQEIRPGSEQFF	TGCGCCAGCAGCCAAGAAATAAGACCGGGCAGTGAGCAGTTCTTC
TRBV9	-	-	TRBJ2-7	CASSRAGTAYEQYF	TGTGCCAGCAGCAGAGCCGGGACGGCCTACGAGCAGTACTTC
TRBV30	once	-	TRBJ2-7	CAWGGYNAFYEQYF	TGTGCCTGGGGGGGATATAACGCTTTCTACGAGCAGTACTTC
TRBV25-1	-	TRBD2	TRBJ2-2	CASSGPGGVGELFF	TGTGCCAGCAGCGGGCCCGGGGGGGTCGGGGAGCTGTTTTTT
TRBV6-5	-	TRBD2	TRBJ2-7	CASTGGLAGTYEQYF	TGTGCCAGCACAGGAGGACTAGCGGGAACCTACGAGCAGTACTTC
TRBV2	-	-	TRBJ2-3	CARSTGDWADTQYF	TGTGCCAGATCGACAGGCGACTGGGCAGATACGCAGTATTTT
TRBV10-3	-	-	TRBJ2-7	CAISEGLALQGQYF	TGTGCCATCAGTGAGGGTTTGGCGCTCCAAGGGCAGTACTTC